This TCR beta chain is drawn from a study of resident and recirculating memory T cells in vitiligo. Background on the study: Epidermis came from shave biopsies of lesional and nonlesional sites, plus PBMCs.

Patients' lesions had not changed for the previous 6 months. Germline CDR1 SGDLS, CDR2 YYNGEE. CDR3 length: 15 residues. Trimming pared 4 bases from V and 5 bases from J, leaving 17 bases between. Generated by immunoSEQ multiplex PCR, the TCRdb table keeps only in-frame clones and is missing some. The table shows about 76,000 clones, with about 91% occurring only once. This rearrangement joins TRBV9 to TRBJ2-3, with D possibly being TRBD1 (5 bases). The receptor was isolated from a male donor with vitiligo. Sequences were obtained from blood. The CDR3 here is CASSRRQGLEDTQYF. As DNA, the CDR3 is TGTGCCAGCAGCCGCCGCCAGGGCCTGGAAGATACGCAGTATTTT.